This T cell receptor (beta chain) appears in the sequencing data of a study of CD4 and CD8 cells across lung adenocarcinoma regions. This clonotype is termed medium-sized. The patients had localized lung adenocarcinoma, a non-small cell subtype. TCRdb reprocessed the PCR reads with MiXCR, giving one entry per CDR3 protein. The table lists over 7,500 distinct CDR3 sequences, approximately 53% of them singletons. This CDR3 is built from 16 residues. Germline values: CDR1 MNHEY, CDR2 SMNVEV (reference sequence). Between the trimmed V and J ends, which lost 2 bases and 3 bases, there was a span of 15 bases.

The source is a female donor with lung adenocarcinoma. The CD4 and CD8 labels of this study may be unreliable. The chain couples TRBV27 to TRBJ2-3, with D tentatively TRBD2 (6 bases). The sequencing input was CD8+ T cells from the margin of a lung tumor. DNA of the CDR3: TGTGCCAGCAGTTTAAAGGGAAACGGGGGTACAGATACGCAGTATTTT. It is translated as CASSLKGNGGTDTQYF.